This T cell receptor beta chain was found in a study of shared clonotypes between healthy human individuals. Study results and limitations: Relative to their counterparts shared across all four donors, non-shared clonotypes exhibited diminished generation probabilities. Larger estimated richness was generally recorded for naive subsets relative to memory subsets. Limitation of the genetic and exposure-history diversity represented came from the few donors.

Deep-level settings were used for running the assay. Data came from immunoSEQ multiplex PCR; TCRdb stores just in-frame clones and leaves some out. The sample records roughly 2,000,000 clones, around 93% being singletons. With respect to this clone: The antigen remains unidentified.

This CDR3 region has 15 residues. CDR1 is LGHNA and CDR2 is YSLEER in the germline V gene. V trimming: 1 base; J trimming: 2 bases; junction bases outside the gene matches: 2. CD8 cells classed as naive were CD45RO-negative and positively selected for CCR7, excluding terminally differentiated effector memory CD45RA+ cells. The sequence was collected from a man aged 18 to 35 in good health. Some clones in this sample may be carry-over from other donors' samples. Sequenced input: naive CD8+ T cells from PBMCs. The V call is TRBV4-3, the J call TRBJ2-3; 8 nucleotides line up with TRBD1. The CDR3 DNA reads TGCGCCAGCAGCCAAGGGACAGGGCCCACAGATACGCAGTATTTT. This codes for CASSQGTGPTDTQYF.